This T cell receptor beta chain came from a study of T-cell reconstitution after alpha-beta-depleted transplantation in children. Overall study findings and caveats: Newly produced T cells mostly accounted for T-cell counts and diversity one year post-transplant.

V shed 0 bases and J 4 bases; nucleotides not matched to a gene: 5. CDR1 is MGHRA, CDR2 YSYEKL, per germline. The length of the CDR3 is 15 residues. This clonotype was counted only a few times. Its antigen is as yet unknown. A library of TCRbeta sequences, prepared with unique molecular identifiers, was generated. TCRdb reprocessed the PCR reads via MiXCR and lists one record per CDR3 protein. The table has a few hundred thousand distinct CDR3 sequences, 15% to 20% seen once. The chain combines TRBV4-1 with TRBJ2-5; 7 bases agree with TRBD1. Sequencing used PBMCs, mostly from graft donor cells, obtained 360 days after TCRalphabeta/CD19-depleted stem cell transplant. The source of this sequence is a boy under three years old who had a stem cell transplant for Wiskott-Aldrich syndrome, so the T cells may come from the graft donor. In DNA form, the CDR3 reads TGCGCCAGCAGCCAAGATCCGAGGGGGCGAGAGACCCAGTACTTC. This gives the protein CASSQDPRGRETQYF.